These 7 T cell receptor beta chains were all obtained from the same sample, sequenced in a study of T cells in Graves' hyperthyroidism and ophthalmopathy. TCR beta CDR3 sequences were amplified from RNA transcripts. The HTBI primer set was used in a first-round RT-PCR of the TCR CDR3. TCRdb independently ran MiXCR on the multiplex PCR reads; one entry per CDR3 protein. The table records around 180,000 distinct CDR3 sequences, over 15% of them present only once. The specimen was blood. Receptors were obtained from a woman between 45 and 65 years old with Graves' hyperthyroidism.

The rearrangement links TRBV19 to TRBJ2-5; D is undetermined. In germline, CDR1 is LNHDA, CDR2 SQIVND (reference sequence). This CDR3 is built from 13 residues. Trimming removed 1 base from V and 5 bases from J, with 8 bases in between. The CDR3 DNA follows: TGTGCCAGTAGTATAGTTGGGGTGGAGACCCAGTACTTC. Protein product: CASSIVGVETQYF.

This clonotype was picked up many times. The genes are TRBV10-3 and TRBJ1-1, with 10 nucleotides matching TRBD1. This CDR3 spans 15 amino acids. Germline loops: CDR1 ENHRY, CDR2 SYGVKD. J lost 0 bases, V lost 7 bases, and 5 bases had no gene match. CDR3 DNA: TGTGCCATCAAGCCGGGACAGGGGATGAACACTGAAGCTTTCTTT. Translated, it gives CAIKPGQGMNTEAFF.

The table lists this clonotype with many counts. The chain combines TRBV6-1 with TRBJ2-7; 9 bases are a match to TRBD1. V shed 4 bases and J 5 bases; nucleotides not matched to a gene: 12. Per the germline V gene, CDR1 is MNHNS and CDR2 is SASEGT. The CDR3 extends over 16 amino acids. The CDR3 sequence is CASSALLGTGLHEQYF. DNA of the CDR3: TGTGCCAGCAGTGCTCTACTCGGGACAGGGCTGCACGAGCAGTACTTC.

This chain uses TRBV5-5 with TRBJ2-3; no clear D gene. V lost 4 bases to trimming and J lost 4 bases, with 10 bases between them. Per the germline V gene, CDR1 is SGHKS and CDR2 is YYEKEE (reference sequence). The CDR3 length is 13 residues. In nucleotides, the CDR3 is TGTGCCAGCAGCCAGCAGGCCCCAGATACGCAGTATTTT. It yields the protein CASSQQAPDTQYF.

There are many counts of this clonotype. The CDR3 sequence is CASRPTAAYEQYF. DNA of the CDR3: TGTGCCAGCAGACCGACGGCGGCTTACGAGCAGTACTTC. The chain is built from TRBV7-2 and TRBJ2-7; D ambiguous. Germline V gene sequence: CDR1 SGHTA, CDR2 FQGNSA. V gave up 6 bases and J gave up 4 bases, with 13 bases separating them. CDR3 length: 13 residues. The entire variable domain, with the rest obtained from reference TRBV7-2 and TRBJ2-7, is as follows: GAGVSQSPSNKVTEKGKDVELRCDPISGHTALYWYRQSLGQGLEFLIYFQGNSAPDKSGLPSDRFSAERTGGSVSTLTIQRTQQEDSAVYLCASRPTAAYEQYFGPGTRLTVT.

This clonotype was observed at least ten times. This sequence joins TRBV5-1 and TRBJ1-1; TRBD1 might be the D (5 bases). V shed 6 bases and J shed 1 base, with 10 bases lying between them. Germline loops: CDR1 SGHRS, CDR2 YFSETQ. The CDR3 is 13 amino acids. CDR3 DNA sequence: TGCGCCAGCAAGGACACTCCGAACACTGAAGCTTTCTTT. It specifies CASKDTPNTEAFF.

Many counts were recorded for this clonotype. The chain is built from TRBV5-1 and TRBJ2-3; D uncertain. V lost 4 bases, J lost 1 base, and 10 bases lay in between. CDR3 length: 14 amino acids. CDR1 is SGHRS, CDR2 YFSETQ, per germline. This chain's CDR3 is CASSLAPGTDTQYF. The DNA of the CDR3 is TGCGCCAGCAGCCTTGCTCCAGGCACAGATACGCAGTATTTT.